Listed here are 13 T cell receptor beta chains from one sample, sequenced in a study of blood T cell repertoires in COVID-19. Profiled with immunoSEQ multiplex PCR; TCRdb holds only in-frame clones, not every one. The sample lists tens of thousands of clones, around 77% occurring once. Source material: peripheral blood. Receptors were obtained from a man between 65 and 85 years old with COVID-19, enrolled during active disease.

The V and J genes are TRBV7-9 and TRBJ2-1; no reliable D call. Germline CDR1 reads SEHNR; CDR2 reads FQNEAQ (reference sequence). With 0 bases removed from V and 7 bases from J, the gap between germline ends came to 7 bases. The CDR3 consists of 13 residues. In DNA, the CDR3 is TGTGCCAGCAGCTTAGCGTTAGTGAATGAGCAGTTCTTC. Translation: CASSLALVNEQFF. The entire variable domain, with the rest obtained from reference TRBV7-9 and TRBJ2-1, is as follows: DTGVSQNPRHKITKRGQNVTFRCDPISEHNRLYWYRQTLGQGPEFLTYFQNEAQLEKSRLLSDRFSAERPKGSFSTLEIQRTEQGDSAMYLCASSLALVNEQFFGPGTRLTVL.

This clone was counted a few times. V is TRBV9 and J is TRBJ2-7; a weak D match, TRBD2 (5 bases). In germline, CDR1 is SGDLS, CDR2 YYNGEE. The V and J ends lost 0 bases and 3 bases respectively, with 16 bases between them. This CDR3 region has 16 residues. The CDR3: CASSVASRGSHYEQYF. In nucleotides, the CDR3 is TGTGCCAGCAGCGTAGCTTCCCGGGGATCACACTACGAGCAGTACTTC.

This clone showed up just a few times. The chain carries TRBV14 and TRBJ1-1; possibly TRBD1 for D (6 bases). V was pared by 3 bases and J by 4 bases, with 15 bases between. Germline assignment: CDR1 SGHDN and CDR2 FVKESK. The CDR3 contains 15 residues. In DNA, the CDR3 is TGTGCCAGCAGCCACATCGGGGGGCCGGGCACTGAAGCTTTCTTT. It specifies CASSHIGGPGTEAFF. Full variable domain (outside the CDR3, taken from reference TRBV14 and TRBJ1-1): EAGVTQFPSHSVIEKGQTVTLRCDPISGHDNLYWYRRVMGKEIKFLLHFVKESKQDESGMPNNRFLAERTGGTYSTLKVQPAELEDSGVYFCASSHIGGPGTEAFFGQGTRLTVV.

The CDR3 coding sequence is TGTGCCAGCAGCGTAGCGCCCGCAGACAATGAGCAGTTCTTC. Encoded protein: CASSVAPADNEQFF. V is TRBV9 and J is TRBJ2-1, with unresolved D. V lost 0 bases and J lost 5, with 9 bases in between. This CDR3 comprises 14 residues. Looked up from germline, CDR1 is SGDLS and CDR2 is YYNGEE. Combining the CDR3 with reference TRBV9 and TRBJ2-1 gives the whole variable domain DSGVTQTPKHLITATGQRVTLRCSPRSGDLSVYWYQQSLDQGLQFLIQYYNGEERAKGNILERFSAQQFPDLHSELNLSSLELGDSALYFCASSVAPADNEQFFGPGTRLTVL.

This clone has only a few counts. The CDR3 is CASSRLAGISYEQYF. The CDR3, as DNA: TGTGCCAGCAGCCGGCTAGCGGGGATCTCCTACGAGCAGTACTTC. The rearrangement joins TRBV5-6 to TRBJ2-7, with TRBD2 matching 9 bases. Germline V gene data show CDR1 as SGHDT and CDR2 as YYEEEE. There are 15 residues in the CDR3. Unmatched junction bases numbered 5, after V lost 4 bases and J lost 0 bases.

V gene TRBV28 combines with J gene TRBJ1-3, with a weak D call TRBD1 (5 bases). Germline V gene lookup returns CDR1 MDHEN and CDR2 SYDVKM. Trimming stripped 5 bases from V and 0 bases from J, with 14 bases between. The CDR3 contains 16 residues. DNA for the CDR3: TGTGCCAGCAGTACGACCGGAGGGGACTCTGGAAACACCATATATTTT. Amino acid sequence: CASSTTGGDSGNTIYF.

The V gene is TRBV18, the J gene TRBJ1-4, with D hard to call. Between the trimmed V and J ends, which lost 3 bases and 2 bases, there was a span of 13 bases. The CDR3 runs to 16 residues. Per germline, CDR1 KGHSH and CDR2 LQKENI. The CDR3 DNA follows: TGTGCCAGCTCACCTTATAGCGGTACGACTAATGAAAAACTGTTTTTT. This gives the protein CASSPYSGTTNEKLFF.

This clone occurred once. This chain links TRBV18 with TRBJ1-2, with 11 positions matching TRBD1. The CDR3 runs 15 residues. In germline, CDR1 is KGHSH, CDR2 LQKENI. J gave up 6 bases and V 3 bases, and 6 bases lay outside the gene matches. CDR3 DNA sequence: TGTGCCAGCTCACCGTACGGACAGGGGGCTGATGGCTACACCTTC. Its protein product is CASSPYGQGADGYTF.

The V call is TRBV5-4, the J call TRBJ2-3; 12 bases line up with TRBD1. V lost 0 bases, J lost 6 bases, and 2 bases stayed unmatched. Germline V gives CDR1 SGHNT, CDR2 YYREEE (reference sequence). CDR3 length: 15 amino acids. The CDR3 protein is CASSLGGQGADTQYF. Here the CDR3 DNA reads TGTGCCAGCAGCTTGGGGGGACAGGGGGCCGATACGCAGTATTTT.

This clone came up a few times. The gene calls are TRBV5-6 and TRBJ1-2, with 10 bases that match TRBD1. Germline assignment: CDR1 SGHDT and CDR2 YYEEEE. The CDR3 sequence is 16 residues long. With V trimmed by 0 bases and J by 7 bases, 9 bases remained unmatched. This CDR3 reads CASSLVHRDRGRGYTF. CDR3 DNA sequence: TGTGCCAGCAGCTTGGTCCACCGGGACAGGGGCCGTGGCTACACCTTC.

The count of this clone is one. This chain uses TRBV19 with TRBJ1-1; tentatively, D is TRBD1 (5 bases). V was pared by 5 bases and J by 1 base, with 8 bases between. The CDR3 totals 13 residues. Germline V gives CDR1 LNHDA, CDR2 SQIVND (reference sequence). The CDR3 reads CASSSTGNTEAFF. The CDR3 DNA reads TGTGCCAGTAGTTCTACAGGGAACACTGAAGCTTTCTTT.

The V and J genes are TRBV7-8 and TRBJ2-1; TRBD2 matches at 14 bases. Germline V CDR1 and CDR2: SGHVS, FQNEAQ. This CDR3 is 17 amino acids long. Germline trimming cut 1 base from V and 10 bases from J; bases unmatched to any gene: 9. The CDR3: CASSLGRGLAGGGEQFF. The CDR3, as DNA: TGTGCCAGCAGCTTAGGACGAGGACTAGCGGGAGGAGGGGAGCAGTTCTTC.

The DNA of the CDR3 is TGCGCCAGCAGCGGCGGGAGGGCCCATTCCTACAATGAGCAGTTCTTC. It codes for CASSGGRAHSYNEQFF. This chain links TRBV5-1 with TRBJ2-1; 9 nucleotides align to TRBD2. Germline V CDR1 and CDR2: SGHRS, YFSETQ. This CDR3 region has 16 residues. Losses at the gene ends were 4 bases for V and 1 base for J; bases not matched to a gene: 6.